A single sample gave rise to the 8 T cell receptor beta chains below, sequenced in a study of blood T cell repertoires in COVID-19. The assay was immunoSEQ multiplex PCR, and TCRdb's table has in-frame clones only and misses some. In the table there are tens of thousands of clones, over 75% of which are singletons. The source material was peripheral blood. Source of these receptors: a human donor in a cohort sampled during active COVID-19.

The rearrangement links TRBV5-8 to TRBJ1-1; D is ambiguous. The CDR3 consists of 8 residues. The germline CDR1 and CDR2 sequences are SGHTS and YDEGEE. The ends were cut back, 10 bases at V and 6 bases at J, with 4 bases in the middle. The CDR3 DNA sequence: TGTGCCGCGGCTGAAGCTTTCTTT. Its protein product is CAAAEAFF.

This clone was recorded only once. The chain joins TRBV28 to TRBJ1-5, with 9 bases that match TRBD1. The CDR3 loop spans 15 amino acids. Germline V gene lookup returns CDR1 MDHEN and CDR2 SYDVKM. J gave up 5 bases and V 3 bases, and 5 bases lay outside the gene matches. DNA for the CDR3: TGTGCCAGCAGTTTGATGGGACAGGGTCATCAGCCCCAGCATTTT. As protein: CASSLMGQGHQPQHF. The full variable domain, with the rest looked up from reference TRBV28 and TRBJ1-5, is DVKVTQSSRYLVKRTGEKVFLECVQDMDHENMFWYRQDPGLGLRLIYFSYDVKMKEKGDIPEGYSVSREKKERFSLILESASTNQTSMYLCASSLMGQGHQPQHFGDGTRLSIL.

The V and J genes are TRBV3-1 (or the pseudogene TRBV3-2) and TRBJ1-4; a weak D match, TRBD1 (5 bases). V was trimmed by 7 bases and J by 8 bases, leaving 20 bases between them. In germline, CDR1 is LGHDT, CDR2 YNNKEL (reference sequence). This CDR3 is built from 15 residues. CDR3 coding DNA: TGTGCCAGCAAGCCAGGACACCTAGATGGAGAAAAACTGTTTTTT. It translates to CASKPGHLDGEKLFF.

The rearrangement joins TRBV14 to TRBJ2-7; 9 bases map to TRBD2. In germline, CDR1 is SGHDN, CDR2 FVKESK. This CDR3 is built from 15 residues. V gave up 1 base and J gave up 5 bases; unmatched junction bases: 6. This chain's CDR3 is CASSQAGAGGDEQYF. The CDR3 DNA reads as TGTGCCAGCAGCCAAGCGGGAGCGGGGGGCGACGAGCAGTACTTC.

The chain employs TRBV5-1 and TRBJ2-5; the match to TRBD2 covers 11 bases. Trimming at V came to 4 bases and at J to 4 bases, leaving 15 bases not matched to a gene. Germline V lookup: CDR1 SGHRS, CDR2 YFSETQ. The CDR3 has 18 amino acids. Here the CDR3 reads CASSPLSGGGLGSETQYF. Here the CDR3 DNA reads TGCGCCAGCAGCCCCCTTAGCGGGGGGGGCCTCGGGTCAGAGACCCAGTACTTC.

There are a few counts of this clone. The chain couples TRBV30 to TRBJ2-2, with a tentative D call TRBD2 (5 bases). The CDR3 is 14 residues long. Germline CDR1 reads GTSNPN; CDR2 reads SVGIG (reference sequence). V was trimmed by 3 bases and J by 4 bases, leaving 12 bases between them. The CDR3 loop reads CAWSRGFSTGELFF. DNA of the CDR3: TGTGCCTGGAGCCGAGGGTTCAGCACCGGGGAGCTGTTTTTT. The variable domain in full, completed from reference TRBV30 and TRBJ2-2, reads SQTIHQWPATLVQPVGSPLSLECTVEGTSNPNLYWYRQAAGRGLQLLFYSVGIGQISSEVPQNLSASRPQDRQFILSSKKLLLSDSGFYLCAWSRGFSTGELFFGEGSRLTVL.

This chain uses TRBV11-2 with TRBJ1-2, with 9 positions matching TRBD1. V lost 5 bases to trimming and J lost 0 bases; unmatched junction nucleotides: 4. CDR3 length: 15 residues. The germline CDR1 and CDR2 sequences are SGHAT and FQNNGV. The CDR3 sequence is CASSHRDRANYGYTF. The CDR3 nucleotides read TGTGCCAGCAGCCACAGGGACAGGGCTAACTATGGCTACACCTTC.

The CDR3 DNA reads as TGTGCCAGCTCACCAGGGGCCGACTATGGCTACACCTTC. Translated: CASSPGADYGYTF. The rearrangement uses TRBV18 and TRBJ1-2; a possible D gene is TRBD1 (5 bases). Germline V lookup: CDR1 KGHSH, CDR2 LQKENI. The CDR3 is made up of 13 amino acids. Trimming left V 2 bases short and J 3 bases short, with 7 bases between. The full variable domain, rest sourced from reference TRBV18 and TRBJ1-2, is NAGVMQNPRHLVRRRGQEARLRCSPMKGHSHVYWYRQLPEEGLKFMVYLQKENIIDESGMPKERFSAEFPKEGPSILRIQQVVRGDSAAYFCASSPGADYGYTFGSGTRLTVV.